This passage covers 28 T cell receptor beta chains from one sample sequenced in a study of cytomegalovirus exposure and HLA in healthy donors (TCRdb year 2017). The method was the immunoSEQ multiplex PCR assay. For the multiplex PCR, a mixture combining 60 forward primers for TCR Vbeta segments and 13 reverse primers for TCR Jbeta segments was used. TCRdb took this table from immuneACCESS and kept in-frame rearrangements with V and J called. Such tables lack part of the clones; where checked against another copy, unresolved V genes explain under half of the gap, and the rest is unexplained. The sample records some 150,000 clones, 65% to 75% of which are singletons. Approximately 2.1% of the sample comes from the top ten. Source material: PBMCs. These receptors were collected from a young man in good health and CMV-seronegative.

This clone was seen only a few times. The chain recombines TRBV7-3 with TRBJ1-2, with a possible D match to TRBD1 (5 bases). This CDR3 comprises 13 residues. Between the trimmed V and J ends, which lost 5 bases and 7 bases, there was a span of 14 bases. The germline V gene has CDR1 SGHTA and CDR2 FQGTGA. The CDR3: CASSPDTRGGYTF. Written as DNA, the CDR3 is TGTGCCAGCAGCCCGGACACCCGAGGTGGCTACACCTTC.

This clone was observed a handful of times. The V gene is TRBV19, the J gene TRBJ1-5, with D hard to call. The CDR3 consists of 14 residues. V was pared by 7 bases and J by 4 bases, with 14 bases between. Germline loops: CDR1 LNHDA, CDR2 SQIVND (reference sequence). The DNA of the CDR3 is TGTGCCAGTAACCCCTCAGTTCAAAATCAGCCCCAGCATTTT. It specifies CASNPSVQNQPQHF.

The sample holds one count of this clone. V gene TRBV2 combines with J gene TRBJ2-7; D remains ambiguous. Germline V lookup: CDR1 SNHLY, CDR2 FYNNEI. V lost 3 bases and J 4 bases, leaving 10 bases between the germline ends. There are 13 residues in the CDR3. CDR3 region: CASSDPGKYEQYF. In nucleotides, the CDR3 is TGTGCCAGCAGTGACCCAGGAAAATACGAGCAGTACTTC.

This chain joins TRBV7-2 and TRBJ2-5; tentative D call: TRBD2 (6 bases). Trimming removed 5 bases from V and 2 bases from J, with 15 bases in between. Germline CDR1 SGHTA, CDR2 FQGNSA. The CDR3 is made up of 15 amino acids. The CDR3 reads CASSPLARGQETQYF. The CDR3 coding sequence is TGTGCCAGCAGCCCGTTAGCCCGGGGGCAAGAGACCCAGTACTTC.

The sample holds a few counts of this clone. V is TRBV5-1 and J is TRBJ2-5, with D possibly matching TRBD2 (5 bases). Germline V lookup: CDR1 SGHRS, CDR2 YFSETQ. Trimming shortened V by 5 bases and J by 3 bases, and 11 bases separated the two germline ends. The CDR3 runs to 13 residues. Here the CDR3 DNA reads TGCGCCAGCAGGCCACTAGAGGAAGAGACCCAGTACTTC. It encodes CASRPLEEETQYF.

The chain carries TRBV5-1 and TRBJ2-4; tentative D call: TRBD1 (6 bases). Germline CDR1 SGHRS, CDR2 YFSETQ. The V end lost 3 bases, the J end lost 0 bases, and 10 bases lay between the germline ends. This CDR3 spans 15 amino acids. CDR3 residues: CASSSDSLAKNIQYF. The CDR3, as DNA: TGCGCCAGCAGCTCGGACAGTCTAGCCAAAAACATTCAGTACTTC.

This chain uses TRBV7-2 with TRBJ1-1; 8 bases line up with TRBD1. Germline V gene lookup returns CDR1 SGHTA and CDR2 FQGNSA. The junction had 5 bases not matched to a gene; V was cut back by 5 bases and J by 3 bases. CDR3 length: 14 amino acids. The CDR3 DNA reads TGTGCCAGCAGCAAACAGGGGGGGGACACTGAAGCTTTCTTT. This gives the protein CASSKQGGDTEAFF. Drawing the rest from reference TRBV7-2 and TRBJ1-1, the complete variable domain is GAGVSQSPSNKVTEKGKDVELRCDPISGHTALYWYRQSLGQGLEFLIYFQGNSAPDKSGLPSDRFSAERTGGSVSTLTIQRTQQEDSAVYLCASSKQGGDTEAFFGQGTRLTVV.

The chain carries TRBV9 and TRBJ2-3, with D possibly TRBD2 on 5 matching bases. Trimming took 0 bases from V and 4 from J, leaving 15 bases between them. Germline V lookup: CDR1 SGDLS, CDR2 YYNGEE. The CDR3 runs to 16 residues. The CDR3 reads CASSVAASSLADTQYF. CDR3 sequence (DNA): TGTGCCAGCAGCGTAGCGGCTAGCTCATTAGCAGATACGCAGTATTTT.

Here the CDR3 reads CASSSGGLDTQYF. Here the CDR3 DNA reads TGTGCCAGTAGTTCGGGGGGTCTAGATACGCAGTATTTT. V is TRBV19 and J is TRBJ2-3, with 7 bases lining up with TRBD2. CDR3 length equals 13 residues. Germline lookup yields CDR1 LNHDA and CDR2 SQIVND (reference sequence). Trimming removed 5 bases from V and 5 bases from J; junction bases left unmatched: 4.

This chain joins TRBV7-3 and TRBJ2-2; D unclear. V dropped 2 bases and J dropped 0 bases, with 4 bases sitting between them. The CDR3 contains 14 residues. Germline values: CDR1 SGHTA, CDR2 FQGTGA. The CDR3 spells CASSLQANTGELFF. The CDR3 DNA reads as TGTGCCAGCAGCTTACAGGCGAACACCGGGGAGCTGTTTTTT.

This clone was seen a few times. The rearrangement joins TRBV6-5 to TRBJ1-6; 7 nucleotides align to TRBD1. V gave up 6 bases and J gave up 5 bases; unmatched junction bases: 1. CDR1 MNHEY and CDR2 SVGAGI come from the germline V gene. CDR3 size: 13 residues. The CDR3 sequence is CASSGQDNSPLHF. The CDR3 DNA sequence: TGTGCCAGCAGCGGACAGGATAATTCACCCCTCCACTTT.

The J gene is TRBJ1-4, the V gene TRBV28, with TRBD1 as a possible D gene (5 bases). The CDR3 runs to 13 residues. The germline CDR1 and CDR2 sequences are MDHEN and SYDVKM. Trimming left V 6 bases short and J 6 bases short, with 11 bases between. The DNA for the CDR3 is TGTGCCAGCAGAGACGGGGGGTATGAAAAACTGTTTTTT. Translating gives CASRDGGYEKLFF.

This clone was observed a single time. The V call is TRBV6-1, the J call TRBJ1-1; a possible D gene is TRBD1 (5 bases). This CDR3 has 14 residues. Trimming removed 4 bases from V and 4 bases from J, with 13 bases in between. The germline V gene has CDR1 MNHNS and CDR2 SASEGT. Here the CDR3 DNA reads TGTGCCAGCAGTGGGACGGGGGATGGCACTGAAGCTTTCTTT. It encodes CASSGTGDGTEAFF.

This clone appeared a single time. The chain recombines TRBV7-3 with TRBJ2-2; 8 nucleotides line up with TRBD1. After removal of 1 base from V and 7 bases from J, the junction contained 8 bases not matched to a gene. Germline V gives CDR1 SGHTA, CDR2 FQGTGA. This CDR3 spans 16 amino acids. The CDR3 sequence: CASSLRPGGVGGELFF. CDR3 DNA: TGTGCCAGCAGCTTAAGGCCAGGGGGCGTGGGCGGGGAGCTGTTTTTT.

The V and J genes are TRBV7-8 and TRBJ2-7; the match to TRBD2 covers 16 bases. Germline assignment: CDR1 SGHVS and CDR2 FQNEAQ. V shed 4 bases, J shed 4 bases, and the junction held 10 bases outside the gene matches. The CDR3 has 18 amino acids. CDR3 region: CASSYLTGLAGGQYEQYF. CDR3 in DNA: TGTGCCAGCAGCTACCTCACGGGACTAGCGGGGGGGCAATACGAGCAGTACTTC.

This clone came up a few times. The CDR3 is CSAAGQGAQDTQYF. DNA of the CDR3: TGCAGCGCCGCCGGACAGGGGGCACAAGATACGCAGTATTTT. The chain carries TRBV29-1 and TRBJ2-3; 11 positions agree with TRBD1. The CDR3 runs 14 residues. Germline CDR1 reads SQVTM; CDR2 reads ANQGSEA. V was clipped by 7 bases and J by 5 bases; unmatched bases: 8.

The chain uses TRBV10-3 and TRBJ2-7; TRBD1 aligns across 11 bases. The V segment lost 3 bases and the J segment 7 bases; nucleotides outside the gene matches: 5. There are 14 residues in the CDR3. CDR1 ENHRY and CDR2 SYGVKD come from the germline V gene. The CDR3 loop reads CAISDGTGGLEQYF. The CDR3 region has the DNA TGTGCCATCAGTGACGGGACAGGGGGTCTAGAGCAGTACTTC.

This clone was found a few times. The CDR3 sequence is CASSLPGGLTEAFF. The CDR3 DNA follows: TGTGCCAGCAGTTTGCCGGGTGGATTAACTGAAGCTTTCTTT. The rearrangement uses TRBV28 and TRBJ1-1; D is uncertain. The CDR3 extends over 14 amino acids. Germline lookup yields CDR1 MDHEN and CDR2 SYDVKM. V lost 3 bases, J lost 5 bases, and 13 bases lay in between. The full variable domain, completed using reference TRBV28 and TRBJ1-1, is DVKVTQSSRYLVKRTGEKVFLECVQDMDHENMFWYRQDPGLGLRLIYFSYDVKMKEKGDIPEGYSVSREKKERFSLILESASTNQTSMYLCASSLPGGLTEAFFGQGTRLTVV.

The rearrangement links TRBV7-6 to TRBJ2-1; the match to TRBD2 covers 12 bases. J was trimmed by 1 base and V by 5 bases; bases with no gene match: 3. The V gene's germline CDR1 is SGHVS and CDR2 FNYEAQ. The CDR3 runs 16 residues. This CDR3 reads CASSRTSGESYNEQFF. The DNA of the CDR3 is TGTGCCAGCAGCCGGACTAGCGGGGAGTCCTACAATGAGCAGTTCTTC.

The chain recombines TRBV9 with TRBJ2-3, with 9 bases lining up with TRBD2. Trimming at V came to 0 bases and at J to 4 bases, leaving 6 bases not matched to a gene. CDR1 and CDR2 (germline): SGDLS, YYNGEE. There are 16 residues in the CDR3. The CDR3 DNA reads as TGTGCCAGCAGCGTAGTGGGCGGGGGGGCCGCAGATACGCAGTATTTT. This codes for CASSVVGGGAADTQYF.

The V call is TRBV27, the J call TRBJ1-2; TRBD1 matches 7 bases. The CDR3 has 15 residues. CDR1 and CDR2 (germline): MNHEY, SMNVEV (reference sequence). With 4 bases clipped from V and 8 bases from J, the junction kept 13 bases outside the gene matches. The CDR3, as DNA: TGTGCCAGCAGTTCCGAAACTACAGGGGCAGGAGGCTACACCTTC. It specifies CASSSETTGAGGYTF.

V is TRBV19 and J is TRBJ1-6; D is possibly TRBD1 (6 bases). CDR3 length equals 13 residues. Per the germline V gene, CDR1 is LNHDA and CDR2 is SQIVND (reference sequence). The V gene lost 6 bases and the J gene lost 10 bases, with 13 bases spanning the gap. CDR3 nucleotides: TGTGCCAGTAGGGGGGCAGGGGAATCACCCCTCCACTTT. Translation gives CASRGAGESPLHF.

The chain couples TRBV7-2 to TRBJ1-5, with D possibly matching TRBD1 (6 bases). CDR1 and CDR2 from the germline V gene are SGHTA and FQGNSA. This CDR3 has 15 residues. The V gene lost 5 bases and the J gene lost 2 bases, with 13 bases spanning the gap. DNA of the CDR3: TGTGCCAGCAGCCTCCTTGGGGGCGGCAATCAGCCCCAGCATTTT. Its translation: CASSLLGGGNQPQHF.

This sequence joins TRBV6-1 and TRBJ1-1; no clear D gene. There are 13 residues in the CDR3. Germline-derived CDR1 and CDR2 are MNHNS and SASEGT. Trimming left V 0 bases short and J 7 bases short, with 9 bases between. The CDR3 nucleotides read TGTGCCAGCAGTGAAGCCGGGTCATTTGAAGCTTTCTTT. This translates into CASSEAGSFEAFF.

The J gene is TRBJ2-1, the V gene TRBV5-1; D ambiguous. The CDR3 has 13 amino acids. CDR1 is SGHRS, CDR2 YFSETQ, per germline. The germline V and J ends were trimmed by 3 bases and 4 bases, with 8 bases remaining between them. DNA of the CDR3: TGCGCCAGCAGCTCAGGTTTGTACAATGAGCAGTTCTTC. Translated: CASSSGLYNEQFF.

This chain joins TRBV6-5 and TRBJ1-4; weak D call: TRBD1 (5 bases). The CDR3 is made up of 14 amino acids. CDR1 MNHEY and CDR2 SVGAGI come from the germline V gene. Trimming stripped 6 bases from V and 7 bases from J, with 15 bases between. Written as DNA, the CDR3 is TGTGCCAGCAGGCCAGGGTTGGGCGGTGAAAAACTGTTTTTT. Protein: CASRPGLGGEKLFF.

The chain employs TRBV7-9 and TRBJ2-7, with TRBD2 identical over 7 bases. Germline CDR1 reads SEHNR; CDR2 reads FQNEAQ (reference sequence). The CDR3 sequence is 13 residues long. The J segment lost 2 bases and the V segment lost 11 bases, leaving 9 bases of the junction unmatched. The CDR3 reads CAVVAGTAYEQYF. The CDR3 DNA reads as TGTGCCGTCGTAGCGGGTACTGCCTACGAGCAGTACTTC. The whole variable domain, filled in from reference TRBV7-9 and TRBJ2-7, reads DTGVSQNPRHKITKRGQNVTFRCDPISEHNRLYWYRQTLGQGPEFLTYFQNEAQLEKSRLLSDRFSAERPKGSFSTLEIQRTEQGDSAMYLCAVVAGTAYEQYFGPGTRLTVT.

The genes are TRBV28 and TRBJ1-1; TRBD1 matches 10 bases. The germline CDR1 and CDR2 sequences are MDHEN and SYDVKM. Germline trimming cut 7 bases from V and 0 bases from J; bases unmatched to any gene: 2. This CDR3 is built from 14 residues. Here the CDR3 DNA reads TGTGCCAGCAAGGGGACAGGGGTGAACACTGAAGCTTTCTTT. Its translation: CASKGTGVNTEAFF.